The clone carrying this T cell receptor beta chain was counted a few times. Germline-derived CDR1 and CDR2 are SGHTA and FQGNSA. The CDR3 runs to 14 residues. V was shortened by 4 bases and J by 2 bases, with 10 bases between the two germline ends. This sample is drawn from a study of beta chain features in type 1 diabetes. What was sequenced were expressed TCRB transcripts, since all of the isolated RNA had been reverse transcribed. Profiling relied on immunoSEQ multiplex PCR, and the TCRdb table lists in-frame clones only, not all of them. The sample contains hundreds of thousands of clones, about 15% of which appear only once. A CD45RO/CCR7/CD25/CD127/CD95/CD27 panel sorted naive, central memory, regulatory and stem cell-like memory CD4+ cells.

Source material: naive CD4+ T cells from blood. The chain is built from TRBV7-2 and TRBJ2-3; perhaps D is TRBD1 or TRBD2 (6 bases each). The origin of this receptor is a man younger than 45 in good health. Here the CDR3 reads CASSWGAYTDTQYF. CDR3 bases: TGTGCCAGCAGCTGGGGGGCTTACACAGATACGCAGTATTTT.